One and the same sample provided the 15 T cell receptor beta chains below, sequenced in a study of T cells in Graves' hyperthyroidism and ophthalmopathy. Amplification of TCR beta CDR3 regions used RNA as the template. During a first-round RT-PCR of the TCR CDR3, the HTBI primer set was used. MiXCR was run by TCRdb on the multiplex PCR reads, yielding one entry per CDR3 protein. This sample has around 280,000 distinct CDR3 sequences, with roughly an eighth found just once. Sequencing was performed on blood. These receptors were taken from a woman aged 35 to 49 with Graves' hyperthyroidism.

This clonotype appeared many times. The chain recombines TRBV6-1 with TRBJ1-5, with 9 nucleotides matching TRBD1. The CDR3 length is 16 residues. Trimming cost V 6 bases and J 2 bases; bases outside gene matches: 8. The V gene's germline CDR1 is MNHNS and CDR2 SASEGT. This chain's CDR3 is CASSHGQGYRNQPQHF. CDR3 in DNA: TGTGCCAGCAGCCACGGACAGGGGTATCGCAATCAGCCCCAGCATTTT.

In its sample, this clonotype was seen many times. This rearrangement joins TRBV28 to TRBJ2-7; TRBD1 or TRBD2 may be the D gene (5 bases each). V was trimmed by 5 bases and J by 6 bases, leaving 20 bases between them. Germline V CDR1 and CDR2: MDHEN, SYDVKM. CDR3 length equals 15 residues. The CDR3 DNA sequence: TGTGCCAGCAGTCCGACTCCGGGGCAGGGTGGCGAGCAGTACTTC. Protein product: CASSPTPGQGGEQYF.

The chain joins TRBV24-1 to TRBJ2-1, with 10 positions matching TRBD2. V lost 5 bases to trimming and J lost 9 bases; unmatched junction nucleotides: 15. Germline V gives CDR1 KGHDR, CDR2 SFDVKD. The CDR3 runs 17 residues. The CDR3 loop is CATSGRAGGPAHGEQFF. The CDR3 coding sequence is TGTGCCACCAGTGGGAGAGCGGGAGGGCCCGCGCATGGTGAGCAGTTCTTC.

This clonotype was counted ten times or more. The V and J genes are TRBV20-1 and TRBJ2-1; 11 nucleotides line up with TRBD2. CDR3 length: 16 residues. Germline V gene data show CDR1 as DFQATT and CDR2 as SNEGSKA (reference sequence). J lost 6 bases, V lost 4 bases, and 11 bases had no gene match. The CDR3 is CSAIAPTSGSFNEQFF. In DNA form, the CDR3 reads TGCAGTGCTATTGCCCCTACTAGCGGGAGTTTCAATGAGCAGTTCTTC.

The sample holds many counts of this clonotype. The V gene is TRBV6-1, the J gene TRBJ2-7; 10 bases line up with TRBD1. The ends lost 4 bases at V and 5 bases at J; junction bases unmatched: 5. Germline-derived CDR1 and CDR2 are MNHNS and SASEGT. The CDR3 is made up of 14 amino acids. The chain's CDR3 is CASSGGQGYHEQYF. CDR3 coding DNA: TGTGCCAGCAGTGGGGGACAGGGGTACCACGAGCAGTACTTC.

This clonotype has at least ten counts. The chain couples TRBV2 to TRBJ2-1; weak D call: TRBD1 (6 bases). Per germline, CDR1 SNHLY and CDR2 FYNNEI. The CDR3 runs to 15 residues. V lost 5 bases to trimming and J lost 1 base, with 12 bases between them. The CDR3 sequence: CASSSRGLSYNEQFF. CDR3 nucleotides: TGTGCCAGCAGTAGCAGGGGTTTGTCCTACAATGAGCAGTTCTTC.

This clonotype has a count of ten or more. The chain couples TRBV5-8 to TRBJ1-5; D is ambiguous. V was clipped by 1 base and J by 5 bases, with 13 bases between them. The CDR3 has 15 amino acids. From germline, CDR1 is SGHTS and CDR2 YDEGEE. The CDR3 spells CASSLHGREDQPQHF. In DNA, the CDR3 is TGTGCCAGCAGCTTGCACGGGAGGGAGGATCAGCCCCAGCATTTT.

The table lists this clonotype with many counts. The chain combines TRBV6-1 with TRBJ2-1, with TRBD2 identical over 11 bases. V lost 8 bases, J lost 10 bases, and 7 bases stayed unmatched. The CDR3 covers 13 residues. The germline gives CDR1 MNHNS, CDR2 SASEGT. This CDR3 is CASWASGRLEQFF. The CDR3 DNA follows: TGTGCCAGCTGGGCTAGCGGGAGGCTCGAGCAGTTCTTC.

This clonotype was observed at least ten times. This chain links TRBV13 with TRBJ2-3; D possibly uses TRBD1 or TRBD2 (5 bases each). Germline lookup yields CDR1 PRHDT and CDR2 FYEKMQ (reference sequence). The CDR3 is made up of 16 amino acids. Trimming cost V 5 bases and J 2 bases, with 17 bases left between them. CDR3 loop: CASSHRRGANTDTQYF. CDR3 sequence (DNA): TGTGCCAGCAGCCACCGAAGGGGAGCGAACACAGATACGCAGTATTTT.

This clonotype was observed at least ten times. This CDR3 reads CASSATSGMESEQYF. In DNA, the CDR3 is TGTGCCAGCAGCGCGACTAGCGGGATGGAGTCCGAGCAGTACTTC. This sequence joins TRBV7-3 and TRBJ2-7; 11 nucleotides match TRBD2. Germline V gene lookup returns CDR1 SGHTA and CDR2 FQGTGA. V was clipped by 5 bases and J by 6 bases; unmatched bases: 9. The CDR3 sequence is 15 residues long.

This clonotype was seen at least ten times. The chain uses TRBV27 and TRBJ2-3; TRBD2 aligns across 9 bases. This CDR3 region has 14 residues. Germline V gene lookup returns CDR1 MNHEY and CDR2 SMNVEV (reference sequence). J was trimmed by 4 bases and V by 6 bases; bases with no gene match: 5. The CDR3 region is CASSSGRSADTQYF. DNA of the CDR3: TGTGCCAGCAGCAGCGGGAGGAGTGCAGATACGCAGTATTTT.

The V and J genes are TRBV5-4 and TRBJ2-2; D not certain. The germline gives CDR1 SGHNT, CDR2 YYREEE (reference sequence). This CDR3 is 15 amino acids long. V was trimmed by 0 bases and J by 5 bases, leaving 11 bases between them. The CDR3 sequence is CASSLETPGTGELFF. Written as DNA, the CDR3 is TGTGCCAGCAGCTTGGAGACCCCCGGTACCGGGGAGCTGTTTTTT.

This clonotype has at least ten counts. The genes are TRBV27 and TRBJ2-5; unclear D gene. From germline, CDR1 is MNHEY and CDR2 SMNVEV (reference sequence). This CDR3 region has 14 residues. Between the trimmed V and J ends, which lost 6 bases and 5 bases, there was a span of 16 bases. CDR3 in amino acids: CASRGSRYSETQYF. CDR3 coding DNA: TGTGCCAGCAGGGGAAGTCGATACTCGGAGACCCAGTACTTC.

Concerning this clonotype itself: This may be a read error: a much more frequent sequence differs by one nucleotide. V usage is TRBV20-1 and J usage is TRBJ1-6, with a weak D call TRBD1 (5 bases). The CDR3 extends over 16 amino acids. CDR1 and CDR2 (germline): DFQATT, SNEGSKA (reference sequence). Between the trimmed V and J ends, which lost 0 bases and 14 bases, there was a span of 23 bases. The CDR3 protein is CSARDADGGDVGSLHF. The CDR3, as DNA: TGCAGTGCTAGAGATGCCGACGGGGGGGATGTTGGTTCCCTCCACTTT.

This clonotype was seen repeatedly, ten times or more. CDR3 sequence reads: CASSLAPDQPQHF. The CDR3, as DNA: TGTGCCAGCAGCTTAGCGCCTGATCAGCCCCAGCATTTT. This rearrangement joins TRBV7-2 to TRBJ1-5; the D is unclear. The germline gives CDR1 SGHTA, CDR2 FQGNSA. The CDR3 loop spans 13 amino acids. V was shortened by 0 bases and J by 5 bases, with 5 bases between the two germline ends.